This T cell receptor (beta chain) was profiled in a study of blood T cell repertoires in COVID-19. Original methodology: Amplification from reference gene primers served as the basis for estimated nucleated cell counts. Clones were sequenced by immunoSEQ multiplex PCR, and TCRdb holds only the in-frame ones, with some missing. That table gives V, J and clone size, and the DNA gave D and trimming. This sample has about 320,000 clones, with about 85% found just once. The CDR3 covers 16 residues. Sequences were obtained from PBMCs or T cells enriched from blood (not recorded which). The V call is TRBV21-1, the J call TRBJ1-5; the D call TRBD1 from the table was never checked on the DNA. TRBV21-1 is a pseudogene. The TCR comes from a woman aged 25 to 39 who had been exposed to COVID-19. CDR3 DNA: TGTGCCAGCAGCAAAAACGAGACAGGGGGCAGACAGCCCCAGCATTTT. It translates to CASSKNETGGRQPQHF.